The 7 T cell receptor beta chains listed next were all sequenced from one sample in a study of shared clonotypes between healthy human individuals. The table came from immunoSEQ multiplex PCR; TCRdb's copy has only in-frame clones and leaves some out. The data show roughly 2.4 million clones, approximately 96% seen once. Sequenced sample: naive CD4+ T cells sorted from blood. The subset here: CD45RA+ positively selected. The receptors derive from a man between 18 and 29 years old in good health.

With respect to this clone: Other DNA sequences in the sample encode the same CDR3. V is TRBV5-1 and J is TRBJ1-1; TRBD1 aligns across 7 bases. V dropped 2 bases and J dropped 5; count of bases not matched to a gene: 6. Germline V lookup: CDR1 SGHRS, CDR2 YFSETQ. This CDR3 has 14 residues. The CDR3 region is CASSFRGRGTEAFF. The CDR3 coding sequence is TGCGCCAGCAGCTTCAGGGGGAGGGGAACTGAAGCTTTCTTT.

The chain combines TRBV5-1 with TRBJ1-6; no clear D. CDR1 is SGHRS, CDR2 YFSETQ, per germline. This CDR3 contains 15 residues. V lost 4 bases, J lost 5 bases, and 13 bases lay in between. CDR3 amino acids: CASSQVPGNNSPLHF. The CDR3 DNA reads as TGCGCCAGCAGCCAGGTCCCAGGCAATAATTCACCCCTCCACTTT. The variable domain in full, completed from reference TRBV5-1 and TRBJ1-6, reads KAGVTQTPRYLIKTRGQQVTLSCSPISGHRSVSWYQQTPGQGLQFLFEYFSETQRNKGNFPGRFSGRQFSNSRSEMNVSTLELGDSALYLCASSQVPGNNSPLHFGNGTRLTVT.

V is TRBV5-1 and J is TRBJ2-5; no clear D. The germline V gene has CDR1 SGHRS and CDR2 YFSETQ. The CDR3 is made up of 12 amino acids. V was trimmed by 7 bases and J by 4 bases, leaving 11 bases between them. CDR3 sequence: CASSSAGETQYF. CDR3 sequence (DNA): TGCGCCAGCTCAAGCGCAGGAGAGACCCAGTACTTC.

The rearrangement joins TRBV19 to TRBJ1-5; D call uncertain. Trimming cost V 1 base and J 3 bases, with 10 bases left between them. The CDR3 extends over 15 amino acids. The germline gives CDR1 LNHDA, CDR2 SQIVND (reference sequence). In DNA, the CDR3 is TGTGCCAGTAGTATAGGGGCGCGAGTCAATCAGCCCCAGCATTTT. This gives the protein CASSIGARVNQPQHF.

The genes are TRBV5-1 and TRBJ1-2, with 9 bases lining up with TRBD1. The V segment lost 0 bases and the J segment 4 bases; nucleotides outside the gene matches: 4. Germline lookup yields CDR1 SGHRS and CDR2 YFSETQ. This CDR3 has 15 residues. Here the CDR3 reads CASSLGTGVLYGYTF. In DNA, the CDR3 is TGCGCCAGCAGCTTGGGGACAGGGGTGCTCTATGGCTACACCTTC.

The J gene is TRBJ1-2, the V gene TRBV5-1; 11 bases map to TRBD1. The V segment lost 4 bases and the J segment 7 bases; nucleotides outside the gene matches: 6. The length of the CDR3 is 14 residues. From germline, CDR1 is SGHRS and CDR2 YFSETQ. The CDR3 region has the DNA TGCGCCAGCAGCCGGGACAGGGGGTTAGTTGGCTACACCTTC. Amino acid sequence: CASSRDRGLVGYTF.

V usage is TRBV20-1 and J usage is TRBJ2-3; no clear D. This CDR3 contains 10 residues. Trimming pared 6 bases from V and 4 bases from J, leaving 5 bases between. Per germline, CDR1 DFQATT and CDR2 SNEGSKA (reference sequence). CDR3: CSAESDTQYF. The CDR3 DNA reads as TGCAGTGCCGAGTCAGATACGCAGTATTTT.